This T cell receptor beta chain was identified during a study of blood T cells in healthy people across ages. General study findings and limits: Strong correlation existed between TCR beta diversity and naive T cell percentage. Across the age range, TCR beta diversity per million T cells fell in a roughly linear way.

This clonotype came up a few times. What it recognizes is unknown. Samples had at least 6 million PBMCs isolated from them. Trimming removed 6 bases from V and 5 bases from J; junction bases left unmatched: 2. The CDR3 length is 13 residues. Through a sample-barcoded 5' primer and a J-beta primer mix, a second PCR was run for roughly 6 to 12 cycles. TCRdb passed the 5' RACE reads through MiXCR, listing each CDR3 protein once. The profile shows nearly 1 million distinct CDR3 sequences, around 54% of them singletons. This TCR came from a woman in her sixties in good health. Sequencing was done on a sample of blood. The chain has TRBV12-3 or TRBV12-4 and TRBJ2-5, with 11 bases that match TRBD2. The CDR3 sequence is CASRTSGMETQYF. In DNA, the CDR3 is TGTGCCAGCAGGACTAGCGGGATGGAGACCCAGTACTTC.